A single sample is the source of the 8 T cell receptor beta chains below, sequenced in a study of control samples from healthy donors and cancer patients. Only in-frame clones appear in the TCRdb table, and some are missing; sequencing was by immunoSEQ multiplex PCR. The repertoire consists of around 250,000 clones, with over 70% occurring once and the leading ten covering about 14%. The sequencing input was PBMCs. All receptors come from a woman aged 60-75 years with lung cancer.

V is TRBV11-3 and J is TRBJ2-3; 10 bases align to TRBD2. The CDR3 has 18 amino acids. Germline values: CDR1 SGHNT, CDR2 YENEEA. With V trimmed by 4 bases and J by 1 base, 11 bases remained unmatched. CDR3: CASSSLGSGGLGTDTQYF. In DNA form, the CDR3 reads TGTGCCAGCAGCTCCCTGGGTAGCGGGGGGTTGGGCACAGATACGCAGTATTTT.

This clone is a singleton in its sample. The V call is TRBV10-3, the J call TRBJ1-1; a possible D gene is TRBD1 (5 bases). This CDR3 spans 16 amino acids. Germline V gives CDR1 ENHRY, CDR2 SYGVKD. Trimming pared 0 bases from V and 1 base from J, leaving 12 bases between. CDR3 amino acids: CAISESGDRPNTEAFF. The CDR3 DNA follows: TGTGCCATCAGTGAGTCTGGGGACCGACCGAACACTGAAGCTTTCTTT.

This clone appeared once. The DNA for the CDR3 is TGTGCCTGGAGTCCCGCCTGGGCAACCTACACTGAAGCTTTCTTT. Amino acids: CAWSPAWATYTEAFF. The J gene is TRBJ1-1, the V gene TRBV30; D remains unclear. Germline values: CDR1 GTSNPN, CDR2 SVGIG (reference sequence). V was pared by 2 bases and J by 3 bases, with 16 bases between. The CDR3 totals 15 residues.

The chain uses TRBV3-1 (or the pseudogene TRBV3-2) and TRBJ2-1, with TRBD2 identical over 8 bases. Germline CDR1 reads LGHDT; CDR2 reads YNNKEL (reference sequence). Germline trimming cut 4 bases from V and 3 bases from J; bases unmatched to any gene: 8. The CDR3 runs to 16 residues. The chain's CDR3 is CASSREAGGIYNEQFF. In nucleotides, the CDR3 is TGTGCCAGCAGCCGAGAGGCGGGAGGAATCTACAATGAGCAGTTCTTC.

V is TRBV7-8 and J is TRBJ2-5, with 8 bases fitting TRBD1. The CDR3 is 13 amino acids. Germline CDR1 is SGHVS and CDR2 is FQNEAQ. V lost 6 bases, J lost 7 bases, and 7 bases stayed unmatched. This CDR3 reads CASRDRVHGTQYF. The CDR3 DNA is TGTGCCAGCAGGGACAGGGTACACGGGACCCAGTACTTC.

CDR3 sequence reads: CACTAIGPNYGYTF. The CDR3 DNA sequence: TGTGCCTGTACCGCTATCGGGCCTAACTATGGCTACACCTTC. V is TRBV30 and J is TRBJ1-2; D remains ambiguous. The germline CDR1 and CDR2 sequences are GTSNPN and SVGIG (reference sequence). Trimming took off 6 bases at V and 0 bases at J, with 14 bases between the two ends. The CDR3 sequence is 14 residues long.

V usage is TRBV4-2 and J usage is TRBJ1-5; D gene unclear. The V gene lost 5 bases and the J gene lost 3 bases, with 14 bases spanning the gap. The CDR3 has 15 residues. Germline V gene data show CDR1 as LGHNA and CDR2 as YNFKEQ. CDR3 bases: TGTGCCAGCAGCGATCAGGTGGGGAACAATCAGCCCCAGCATTTT. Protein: CASSDQVGNNQPQHF.

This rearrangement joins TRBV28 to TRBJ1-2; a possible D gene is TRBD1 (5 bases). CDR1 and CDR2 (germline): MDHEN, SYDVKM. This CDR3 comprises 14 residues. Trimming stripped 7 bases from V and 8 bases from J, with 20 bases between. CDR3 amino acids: CASNTEGLVRGYTF. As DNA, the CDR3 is TGTGCCAGCAACACCGAGGGGTTAGTACGCGGCTACACCTTC.